These 29 T cell receptor beta chains were all obtained from the same sample, sequenced in a study of shared clonotypes between healthy human individuals. Measured with immunoSEQ multiplex PCR; TCRdb has only the in-frame clones, and not every one. The data show 450,000 to 550,000 clones, with 79% seen just once and roughly 13% held by the top ten. Sequencing input: PBMCs. Receptor source: a woman aged 40 to 50 in good health. Some clones in this sample may be carry-over from other donors' samples.

The chain has TRBV28 and TRBJ2-4, with D perhaps matching TRBD2 (7 bases). Between the trimmed V and J ends, which lost 5 bases and 2 bases, there was a span of 19 bases. Germline-derived CDR1 and CDR2 are MDHEN and SYDVKM. CDR3 length equals 17 residues. The CDR3 region is CASSPWGAGATKNIQYF. CDR3 nucleotide sequence: TGTGCCAGCAGTCCTTGGGGGGCGGGAGCCACCAAAAACATTCAGTACTTC.

The chain employs TRBV4-2 and TRBJ2-2, with TRBD2 as a possible D gene (6 bases). The ends were cut back, 4 bases at V and 9 bases at J, with 15 bases in the middle. The germline CDR1 and CDR2 sequences are LGHNA and YNFKEQ. The CDR3 runs to 14 residues. The CDR3 protein is CASSPRLVDRELFF. The CDR3 DNA reads TGTGCCAGCAGCCCTCGACTAGTGGACCGGGAGCTGTTTTTT.

There are a few counts of this clone. The chain has TRBV4-2 and TRBJ2-7; D unclear. With 0 bases removed from V and 3 bases from J, the gap between germline ends came to 12 bases. CDR1 and CDR2 (germline): LGHNA, YNFKEQ. The CDR3 is 15 residues long. CDR3 sequence: CASSQDSSPDYEQYF. CDR3 nucleotides: TGTGCCAGCAGCCAAGATAGTTCTCCGGACTACGAGCAGTACTTC.

This clone was counted between two and nine times. This rearrangement joins TRBV18 to TRBJ2-3; D may be TRBD1 or TRBD2 (5 bases each). CDR3 length: 13 residues. The germline V and J ends were trimmed by 2 bases and 8 bases, with 11 bases remaining between them. CDR1 is KGHSH, CDR2 LQKENI, per germline. The CDR3 DNA reads TGTGCCAGCTCACCAGGACAAGAGGGTACGCAGTATTTT. This translates into CASSPGQEGTQYF.

V usage is TRBV7-9 and J usage is TRBJ2-1; 8 nucleotides line up with TRBD1. This CDR3 comprises 15 residues. From germline, CDR1 is SEHNR and CDR2 FQNEAQ (reference sequence). V trimming: 1 base; J trimming: 7 bases; junction bases outside the gene matches: 6. The CDR3 DNA sequence: TGTGCCAGCAGCTTAGATTTCAGGGACAGGAATGAGCAGTTCTTC. Protein product: CASSLDFRDRNEQFF. Supplemented by reference TRBV7-9 and TRBJ2-1, the full variable domain reads DTGVSQNPRHKITKRGQNVTFRCDPISEHNRLYWYRQTLGQGPEFLTYFQNEAQLEKSRLLSDRFSAERPKGSFSTLEIQRTEQGDSAMYLCASSLDFRDRNEQFFGPGTRLTVL.

The rearrangement links TRBV18 to TRBJ2-1, with 8 bases that match TRBD2. J lost 3 bases, V lost 2 bases, and 6 bases had no gene match. Germline assignment: CDR1 KGHSH and CDR2 LQKENI. CDR3 size: 16 residues. DNA for the CDR3: TGTGCCAGCTCACCAGCCGGCGGGGGGCACTACAATGAGCAGTTCTTC. Translation gives CASSPAGGGHYNEQFF. The whole variable domain, remainder taken from reference TRBV18 and TRBJ2-1, is NAGVMQNPRHLVRRRGQEARLRCSPMKGHSHVYWYRQLPEEGLKFMVYLQKENIIDESGMPKERFSAEFPKEGPSILRIQQVVRGDSAAYFCASSPAGGGHYNEQFFGPGTRLTVL.

This chain uses TRBV7-9 with TRBJ2-7; D may be TRBD2 (6 bases). The V gene's germline CDR1 is SEHNR and CDR2 FQNEAQ (reference sequence). Trimming removed 5 bases at V and 0 bases at J, with 14 bases between. This CDR3 has 15 amino acids. CDR3 nucleotides: TGTGCCAGCAGCGGAGGGGCAGGGTACTCCTACGAGCAGTACTTC. Protein sequence: CASSGGAGYSYEQYF.

This clone showed up just a few times. The V and J genes are TRBV25-1 and TRBJ2-1; either TRBD1 or TRBD2 may supply D (5 bases each). Trimming left V 2 bases short and J 12 bases short, with 14 bases between. Germline V gene data show CDR1 as MGHDK and CDR2 as SYGVNS. This CDR3 is built from 13 residues. The DNA for the CDR3 is TGTGCCAGCAGTGAACACCCGGGACGTAGGCAGTTCTTC. The encoded protein is CASSEHPGRRQFF.

This chain links TRBV19 with TRBJ2-7, with D tentatively TRBD2 (5 bases). Germline-derived CDR1 and CDR2 are LNHDA and SQIVND (reference sequence). CDR3 length: 16 residues. V lost 6 bases and J lost 2, with 20 bases in between. The CDR3 sequence is CASSQGSGYGPYEQYF. CDR3 coding DNA: TGTGCCAGTAGCCAAGGGAGTGGGTACGGCCCCTACGAGCAGTACTTC.

V gene TRBV4-1 combines with J gene TRBJ2-7; 9 bases match TRBD1. The ends lost 4 bases at V and 1 base at J; junction bases unmatched: 5. This CDR3 is built from 15 residues. Germline loops: CDR1 MGHRA, CDR2 YSYEKL. The CDR3 DNA follows: TGCGCCAGCAGCCCCGACAGGGGGGGGTCCTACGAGCAGTACTTC. Translation gives CASSPDRGGSYEQYF.

The chain employs TRBV2 and TRBJ1-2, with D possibly being TRBD1 (6 bases). The ends were cut back, 7 bases at V and 8 bases at J, with 14 bases in the middle. Germline-derived CDR1 and CDR2 are SNHLY and FYNNEI. The CDR3 loop spans 12 amino acids. DNA of the CDR3: TGTGCCAGCACTACCGATGGGGGCGGCTACACCTTC. Protein sequence: CASTTDGGGYTF.

This clone has just a few counts. The sample contains more than one DNA sequence encoding this CDR3. This chain joins TRBV7-9 and TRBJ2-1, with a weak D call TRBD2 (5 bases). V was pared by 5 bases and J by 4 bases, with 18 bases between. CDR3 length: 16 amino acids. The germline V gene has CDR1 SEHNR and CDR2 FQNEAQ (reference sequence). CDR3 DNA sequence: TGTGCCAGCAGCCCCCGAGGAGGTAGCGCATACAATGAGCAGTTCTTC. Translation gives CASSPRGGSAYNEQFF.

The J gene is TRBJ2-7, the V gene TRBV5-4; TRBD1 matches at 7 bases. V lost 2 bases, J lost 5 bases, and 4 bases stayed unmatched. The CDR3 spans 13 residues. The germline CDR1 and CDR2 sequences are SGHNT and YYREEE (reference sequence). DNA of the CDR3: TGTGCCAGCAGCTTCACAGGGGTAAACGAGCAGTACTTC. Translated: CASSFTGVNEQYF.

This clone was seen a single time. This rearrangement joins TRBV7-8 to TRBJ2-1; 9 bases match TRBD2. There are 16 residues in the CDR3. Per germline, CDR1 SGHVS and CDR2 FQNEAQ. Losses at the gene ends were 5 bases for V and 7 bases for J; bases not matched to a gene: 12. CDR3 residues: CASSPRRSGSWNEQFF. DNA for the CDR3: TGTGCCAGCAGCCCTCGTCGTAGCGGGAGTTGGAATGAGCAGTTCTTC.

The chain carries TRBV4-3 and TRBJ1-2; 8 bases are shared with TRBD1. From germline, CDR1 is LGHNA and CDR2 YSLEER. The length of the CDR3 is 16 residues. The J segment lost 3 bases and the V segment lost 0 bases, leaving 6 bases of the junction unmatched. The CDR3 bases are TGCGCCAGCAGCCAAGACATGACAGGGGTTTACTATGGCTACACCTTC. It is translated as CASSQDMTGVYYGYTF.

The CDR3 spells CASSPGTISNYGYTF. CDR3 coding DNA: TGTGCCAGCTCACCAGGGACAATTTCTAACTATGGCTACACCTTC. The chain is built from TRBV18 and TRBJ1-2, with D perhaps TRBD1 (6 bases). This CDR3 region has 15 residues. Trimming left V 2 bases short and J 0 bases short, with 10 bases between. Germline loops: CDR1 KGHSH, CDR2 LQKENI.

This clone was detected once. This chain connects TRBV18 to TRBJ1-2, with 7 bases aligning to TRBD1. The germline CDR1 and CDR2 sequences are KGHSH and LQKENI. The CDR3 sequence is 14 residues long. Germline trimming cut 5 bases from V and 0 bases from J; bases unmatched to any gene: 3. The CDR3 loop is CASSRDSSNYGYTF. In DNA, the CDR3 is TGTGCCAGCTCAAGGGACAGCTCTAACTATGGCTACACCTTC.

V usage is TRBV5-1 and J usage is TRBJ2-1; 13 bases match TRBD2. Trimming cost V 0 bases and J 12 bases; bases outside gene matches: 3. This CDR3 region has 14 residues. The V gene's germline CDR1 is SGHRS and CDR2 YFSETQ. The CDR3 bases are TGCGCCAGCAGCTTGGGACTAGCGGGAGGATGGCAGTTCTTC. It yields the protein CASSLGLAGGWQFF.

The chain recombines TRBV7-2 with TRBJ2-1, with TRBD2 matching 8 bases. The CDR3 has 16 amino acids. The germline CDR1 and CDR2 sequences are SGHTA and FQGNSA. V trimming: 1 base; J trimming: 7 bases; junction bases outside the gene matches: 9. CDR3 sequence (DNA): TGTGCCAGCAGCTTAGTTAGGACTAGCCCCGCGAATGAGCAGTTCTTC. Its protein product is CASSLVRTSPANEQFF.

This chain uses TRBV25-1 with TRBJ2-3; 8 bases agree with TRBD1. Unmatched junction bases numbered 5, after V lost 5 bases and J lost 10 bases. Looked up from germline, CDR1 is MGHDK and CDR2 is SYGVNS. This CDR3 is 12 amino acids long. The CDR3 bases are TGTGCCAGCAGTAAGAACAGGGGGGCGCAGTATTTT. This translates into CASSKNRGAQYF.

This sequence joins TRBV28 and TRBJ2-5; 9 positions match TRBD1. The germline gives CDR1 MDHEN, CDR2 SYDVKM. CDR3 length equals 15 residues. With 5 bases clipped from V and 5 bases from J, the junction kept 9 bases outside the gene matches. The CDR3 is CASSITGTGLETQYF. The CDR3 DNA reads TGTGCCAGCAGTATAACCGGGACAGGGTTGGAGACCCAGTACTTC.

This chain uses TRBV18 with TRBJ2-7, with a possible D match to TRBD2 (6 bases). Trimming cost V 1 base and J 0 bases, with 13 bases left between them. Per germline, CDR1 KGHSH and CDR2 LQKENI. The CDR3 is 16 residues long. The CDR3 reads CASSPRRGLSSYEQYF. The CDR3 coding sequence is TGTGCCAGCTCACCACGAAGGGGACTTAGCTCCTACGAGCAGTACTTC.

This chain connects TRBV11-1 to TRBJ2-7, with D possibly being TRBD2 (6 bases). The germline gives CDR1 SGHAT, CDR2 FQDESV (reference sequence). Trimming left V 2 bases short and J 7 bases short, with 21 bases between. This CDR3 is 16 amino acids long. The CDR3 region is CASSLMREALLGEQYF. The CDR3 nucleotides read TGTGCCAGCAGCTTAATGAGGGAGGCCCTCCTGGGGGAGCAGTACTTC.

This clone was recorded once. For the CDR3, the DNA is TGTGCCAGCAGCTTAGCGTTTGACAGCCCCGAAGCTTTCTTT. It yields the protein CASSLAFDSPEAFF. The chain is built from TRBV7-9 and TRBJ1-1; tentatively, D is TRBD1 (5 bases). The V gene lost 0 bases and the J gene lost 8 bases, with 13 bases spanning the gap. The CDR3 totals 14 residues. Germline loops: CDR1 SEHNR, CDR2 FQNEAQ (reference sequence).

The V call is TRBV7-9, the J call TRBJ2-3; 7 positions match TRBD2. Trimming cost V 1 base and J 4 bases; bases outside gene matches: 5. The V gene's germline CDR1 is SEHNR and CDR2 FQNEAQ (reference sequence). The CDR3 covers 15 residues. The CDR3 DNA sequence: TGTGCCAGCAGCTTAGAGGCGGGAGCGGCAGATACGCAGTATTTT. Its translation is CASSLEAGAADTQYF. Combining the CDR3 with reference TRBV7-9 and TRBJ2-3 gives the whole variable domain DTGVSQNPRHKITKRGQNVTFRCDPISEHNRLYWYRQTLGQGPEFLTYFQNEAQLEKSRLLSDRFSAERPKGSFSTLEIQRTEQGDSAMYLCASSLEAGAADTQYFGPGTRLTVL.

The chain couples TRBV9 to TRBJ2-1; the match to TRBD2 covers 7 bases. The V segment lost 0 bases and the J segment 8 bases; nucleotides outside the gene matches: 8. The CDR3 loop spans 15 amino acids. CDR1 is SGDLS and CDR2 is YYNGEE in the germline V gene. In DNA form, the CDR3 reads TGTGCCAGCAGCGTAGTTGCGGGAGTGGGGGATGAGCAGTTCTTC. It specifies CASSVVAGVGDEQFF. Complete variable domain (other parts from reference TRBV9 and TRBJ2-1): DSGVTQTPKHLITATGQRVTLRCSPRSGDLSVYWYQQSLDQGLQFLIQYYNGEERAKGNILERFSAQQFPDLHSELNLSSLELGDSALYFCASSVVAGVGDEQFFGPGTRLTVL.

The CDR3 sequence is CASSLVGSGSYGELFF. The CDR3, as DNA: TGTGCCAGCAGCTTAGTTGGTAGCGGGAGTTACGGGGAGCTGTTTTTT. The chain recombines TRBV7-8 with TRBJ2-2, with 9 bases lining up with TRBD2. The CDR3 covers 16 residues. Germline CDR1 is SGHVS and CDR2 is FQNEAQ. V gave up 1 base and J gave up 7 bases; unmatched junction bases: 7. The variable domain in full, completed from reference TRBV7-8 and TRBJ2-2, reads GAGVSQSPRYKVAKRGQDVALRCDPISGHVSLFWYQQALGQGPEFLTYFQNEAQLDKSGLPSDRFFAERPEGSVSTLKIQRTQQEDSAVYLCASSLVGSGSYGELFFGEGSRLTVL.

This rearrangement joins TRBV4-2 to TRBJ2-3, with 10 bases matching TRBD2. The CDR3 sequence is 17 residues long. The germline CDR1 and CDR2 sequences are LGHNA and YNFKEQ. V lost 3 bases to trimming and J lost 3 bases; unmatched junction nucleotides: 9. CDR3 sequence (DNA): TGTGCCAGCAGCCAGGGGGATAGCGGGAGGCGTACAGATACGCAGTATTTT. Protein: CASSQGDSGRRTDTQYF.

Note on this clone: The junction differs from germline at one of its ends, possibly a read error. Other DNA sequences of this sample code for an identical CDR3. The genes are TRBV6-1 and TRBJ2-3, with 8 positions matching TRBD2. The CDR3 contains 15 residues. The V gene's germline CDR1 is MNHNS and CDR2 SASEGT. CDR3 region: CASSEVAGWGDTQYF. Written as DNA, the CDR3 is TGTGCCAGCAGTGAAGTAGCGGGATGGGGAGATACACAGTATTTT.